The table lists the clone carrying this TCR beta chain with many counts. The antigen remains unidentified. These data are taken from a study of spatial heterogeneity in lung cancer. Study conclusions and caveats: At tumor resection, ubiquitous expanded TCRs were detected in blood more often than later.

As for time point: sample taken at primary tumor resection. From tumor, nontumor lung or frozen PBMC, whole RNA was taken unsorted for sequencing. A total of fewer than 80 untreated early-stage non-small cell lung cancer patients served as donors. Germline lookup yields CDR1 SGHRS and CDR2 YFSETQ. This CDR3 contains 16 residues. The V segment lost 2 bases and the J segment 7 bases; nucleotides outside the gene matches: 10. Every TCR cDNA molecule bore its own unique molecular identifier. One entry per CDR3 protein results from TCRdb running MiXCR on the 5' RACE reads. The data show 11,000 to 15,000 distinct CDR3 sequences, roughly a tenth seen once.

This clonotype was sampled from a male donor with early-stage non-small cell lung cancer. The V call is TRBV5-1, the J call TRBJ2-7; 12 positions match TRBD2. Here the sequenced sample was PBMCs, taken at surgery. Here the CDR3 DNA reads TGCGCCAGCAGCTTTTTACTAGCGGGAGGAGGTGGAGAGCAGTACTTC. It yields the protein CASSFLLAGGGGEQYF.